Listed below are T cell receptor beta chains from one sample, sequenced in a study of PD-L1 blockade in urothelial cancer. Assay used: immunoSEQ multiplex PCR; TCRdb lists only in-frame clones, some missing. Of around 60,000 clones detected, approximately 81% appear once; the ten largest clones hold 2.5% to 4%. The source was PBMCs, collected around atezolizumab (anti-PD-L1) treatment. The receptor source for this set is a man in his sixties or seventies with urothelial cancer. The CDR3 runs from the conserved cysteine through the conserved F or W. Each record gives: clone size, V gene, J gene, CDR3 length, D gene, CDR3 protein, CDR3 DNA. The D gene is left open where the match is weak. Clone size is stated in some rows and not others, as once, few, many or a class when expanded.

abundance: NA; v_gene: TRBV5-1; j_gene: TRBJ1-1; len: 15; d_gene: TRBD1; CDR3aa: CASSPAGGGGTEAFF; CDR3nt: TGCGCCAGCAGCCCGGCAGGGGGCGGAGGCACTGAAGCTTTCTTT
abundance: NA; v_gene: TRBV6-5; j_gene: TRBJ1-1; len: 14; d_gene: NA; CDR3aa: CASSYSGVGTEAFF; CDR3nt: TGTGCCAGCAGTTACTCCGGGGTGGGCACTGAAGCTTTCTTT
abundance: NA; v_gene: TRBV6-1; j_gene: TRBJ2-5; len: 14; d_gene: TRBD1; CDR3aa: CASSPGQASETQYF; CDR3nt: TGTGCCAGCAGCCCGGGACAGGCCAGTGAGACCCAGTACTTC
abundance: NA; v_gene: TRBV10-2; j_gene: TRBJ2-1; len: 13; d_gene: TRBD1; CDR3aa: CASSRTGVDEQFF; CDR3nt: TGCGCCAGCAGCCGGACAGGGGTAGATGAGCAGTTCTTC
abundance: once; v_gene: TRBV6-1; j_gene: TRBJ2-3; len: 18; d_gene: TRBD2; CDR3aa: CASSVAGTSGRAGDTQYF; CDR3nt: TGTGCCAGCAGTGTTGCCGGGACTAGCGGGAGGGCCGGGGATACGCAGTATTTT
abundance: NA; v_gene: TRBV6-6; j_gene: TRBJ2-7; len: 14; d_gene: TRBD2; CDR3aa: CASSPSGSSYEQYF; CDR3nt: TGTGCCAGCAGTCCGAGCGGGAGCTCCTACGAGCAGTACTTC
abundance: once; v_gene: TRBV5-1; j_gene: TRBJ2-1; len: 14; d_gene: TRBD2; CDR3aa: CASSFAGAYNEQFF; CDR3nt: TGCGCCAGCAGCTTTGCGGGAGCCTACAATGAGCAGTTCTTC
abundance: NA; v_gene: TRBV7-9; j_gene: TRBJ2-1; len: 17; d_gene: TRBD1; CDR3aa: CASSFGQGVPRYNEQFF; CDR3nt: TGTGCCAGCAGCTTCGGACAGGGGGTCCCACGCTACAATGAGCAGTTCTTC
abundance: NA; v_gene: TRBV21-1; j_gene: TRBJ1-5; len: 10; d_gene: NA; CDR3aa: CASGAQPQHF; CDR3nt: TGTGCCAGCGGGGCTCAGCCCCAGCATTTT
abundance: NA; v_gene: TRBV5-5; j_gene: TRBJ1-1; len: 14; d_gene: TRBD1; CDR3aa: CASSFTGGATEAFF; CDR3nt: TGTGCCAGCAGTTTTACAGGGGGCGCGACTGAAGCTTTCTTT
abundance: NA; v_gene: TRBV5-4; j_gene: TRBJ2-7; len: 16; d_gene: TRBD2; CDR3aa: CASSSHSGRAAYEQYF; CDR3nt: TGTGCCAGCAGCTCCCATAGCGGGAGGGCCGCCTACGAGCAGTACTTC
abundance: NA; v_gene: TRBV2; j_gene: TRBJ2-2; len: 14; d_gene: TRBD1; CDR3aa: CASTLDRDPGELFF; CDR3nt: TGTGCCAGCACCCTCGACAGGGACCCCGGGGAGCTGTTTTTT
abundance: few; v_gene: TRBV27; j_gene: TRBJ2-7; len: 14; d_gene: TRBD1; CDR3aa: CASSLGTVPYEQYF; CDR3nt: TGTGCCAGCAGTTTGGGGACAGTCCCCTACGAGCAGTACTTC
abundance: NA; v_gene: TRBV2; j_gene: TRBJ2-1; len: 13; d_gene: TRBD2; CDR3aa: CASSETGAGVEFF; CDR3nt: TGTGCCAGCAGTGAAACGGGAGCGGGAGTGGAGTTCTTC
abundance: NA; v_gene: TRBV19; j_gene: TRBJ2-1; len: 15; d_gene: NA; CDR3aa: CASSIQESSYNEQFF; CDR3nt: TGTGCCAGTAGTATCCAGGAAAGCTCCTACAATGAGCAGTTCTTC
abundance: once; v_gene: TRBV6-5; j_gene: TRBJ1-2; len: 13; d_gene: NA; CDR3aa: CASSRTAPYGYTF; CDR3nt: TGTGCCAGCAGTCGGACAGCACCTTATGGCTACACCTTC
abundance: NA; v_gene: TRBV18; j_gene: TRBJ2-7; len: 12; d_gene: NA; CDR3aa: CASSPQRYEQYF; CDR3nt: TGTGCCAGCTCACCACAGCGTTACGAGCAGTACTTC
abundance: NA; v_gene: TRBV5-5; j_gene: TRBJ2-1; len: 15; d_gene: TRBD1; CDR3aa: CASSLTGGTHNEQFF; CDR3nt: TGTGCCAGCAGCTTGACAGGGGGCACCCACAATGAGCAGTTCTTC
abundance: NA; v_gene: TRBV15; j_gene: TRBJ2-7; len: 14; d_gene: TRBD2; CDR3aa: CATSRDRGDYEQYF; CDR3nt: TGTGCCACCAGCAGAGATCGGGGGGACTACGAGCAGTACTTC
abundance: NA; v_gene: TRBV18; j_gene: TRBJ2-7; len: 15; d_gene: TRBD2; CDR3aa: CASSPSREGLYEQYF; CDR3nt: TGTGCCAGCTCACCGTCGCGGGAGGGCCTATACGAGCAGTACTTC
abundance: NA; v_gene: TRBV7-2; j_gene: TRBJ2-1; len: 16; d_gene: TRBD2; CDR3aa: CASSLEVGRAYNEQFF; CDR3nt: TGTGCCAGCAGCTTAGAGGTCGGGAGGGCCTACAATGAGCAGTTCTTC
abundance: NA; v_gene: TRBV18; j_gene: TRBJ1-5; len: 15; d_gene: TRBD1; CDR3aa: CASSRDRGKSQPQHF; CDR3nt: TGTGCCAGCTCGCGAGACAGGGGGAAAAGCCAGCCCCAGCATTTT
abundance: NA; v_gene: TRBV6-1; j_gene: TRBJ1-4; len: 14; d_gene: NA; CDR3aa: CASSERQAGGKLFF; CDR3nt: TGTGCCAGCAGTGAGAGGCAGGCGGGGGGAAAACTGTTTTTT
abundance: NA; v_gene: TRBV19; j_gene: TRBJ1-4; len: 16; d_gene: TRBD1; CDR3aa: CASRLTPGQGDEKLFF; CDR3nt: TGTGCCAGTAGATTGACGCCGGGACAGGGTGACGAAAAACTGTTTTTT
abundance: NA; v_gene: TRBV27; j_gene: TRBJ1-5; len: 13; d_gene: NA; CDR3aa: CASSPTRGQPQHF; CDR3nt: TGTGCCAGCAGCCCGACGCGAGGTCAGCCCCAGCATTTT
abundance: NA; v_gene: TRBV5-1; j_gene: TRBJ2-3; len: 14; d_gene: TRBD1; CDR3aa: CASSFGQDGDTQYF; CDR3nt: TGCGCCAGCAGCTTTGGACAGGATGGAGATACGCAGTATTTT
abundance: NA; v_gene: TRBV15; j_gene: TRBJ1-1; len: 14; d_gene: NA; CDR3aa: CATSSDRQLSEAFF; CDR3nt: TGTGCCACCAGCAGTGACAGACAGCTTTCTGAAGCTTTCTTT
abundance: NA; v_gene: TRBV7-9; j_gene: TRBJ1-2; len: 15; d_gene: NA; CDR3aa: CASSSRLHLGYGYTF; CDR3nt: TGTGCCAGCAGCTCCAGACTTCATCTGGGCTATGGCTACACCTTC
abundance: few; v_gene: TRBV6-4; j_gene: TRBJ1-2; len: 13; d_gene: NA; CDR3aa: CASSERSREGYTF; CDR3nt: TGTGCCAGCAGTGAAAGATCCCGGGAGGGCTACACCTTC
abundance: NA; v_gene: TRBV30; j_gene: TRBJ1-3; len: 13; d_gene: TRBD1; CDR3aa: CAWATGDGNTIYF; CDR3nt: TGTGCCTGGGCAACAGGGGACGGAAACACCATATATTTT
abundance: few; v_gene: TRBV20-1; j_gene: TRBJ1-1; len: 11; d_gene: NA; CDR3aa: CSASSSTEAFF; CDR3nt: TGCAGTGCTAGCTCCAGCACTGAAGCTTTCTTT
abundance: NA; v_gene: TRBV14; j_gene: TRBJ2-3; len: 12; d_gene: NA; CDR3aa: CASSPSVNTQYF; CDR3nt: TGTGCCAGCAGCCCCTCCGTAAATACGCAGTATTTT
abundance: NA; v_gene: TRBV28; j_gene: TRBJ1-5; len: 14; d_gene: TRBD1; CDR3aa: CASSPTTGDQPQHF; CDR3nt: TGTGCCAGCAGTCCAACGACAGGGGATCAGCCCCAGCATTTT
abundance: NA; v_gene: TRBV5-1; j_gene: TRBJ2-2; len: 15; d_gene: TRBD2; CDR3aa: CASSLLAARGGELFF; CDR3nt: TGCGCCAGCAGCCTTCTAGCGGCCAGAGGCGGGGAGCTGTTTTTT
abundance: NA; v_gene: TRBV4-1; j_gene: TRBJ2-7; len: 15; d_gene: NA; CDR3aa: CASSLTWGVTYEQYF; CDR3nt: TGCGCCAGCAGCCTCACCTGGGGGGTTACCTACGAGCAGTACTTC
abundance: NA; v_gene: TRBV7-2; j_gene: TRBJ2-7; len: 14; d_gene: TRBD1; CDR3aa: CASNQGAISYEQYF; CDR3nt: TGTGCCAGCAACCAGGGGGCCATCTCCTACGAGCAGTACTTC
abundance: NA; v_gene: TRBV7-7; j_gene: TRBJ2-1; len: 17; d_gene: NA; CDR3aa: CASSLERGGLGGNEQFF; CDR3nt: TGTGCTAGCAGCTTAGAAAGGGGAGGACTTGGGGGCAATGAGCAGTTCTTC
abundance: NA; v_gene: TRBV11-2; j_gene: TRBJ1-3; len: 14; d_gene: NA; CDR3aa: CASSSRGTGNTIYF; CDR3nt: TGTGCCAGCAGCTCCCGGGGAACTGGAAACACCATATATTTT
abundance: NA; v_gene: TRBV2; j_gene: TRBJ1-2; len: 12; d_gene: NA; CDR3aa: CASRADSYGYTF; CDR3nt: TGTGCCAGCAGGGCCGACAGCTATGGCTACACCTTC
abundance: NA; v_gene: TRBV5-1; j_gene: TRBJ2-3; len: 12; d_gene: NA; CDR3aa: CASSRTGDTQYF; CDR3nt: TGCGCCAGCAGCCGTACGGGAGATACGCAGTATTTT
abundance: NA; v_gene: TRBV30; j_gene: TRBJ1-2; len: 13; d_gene: NA; CDR3aa: CAWSRSGVFGYTF; CDR3nt: TGTGCCTGGAGTCGGTCAGGGGTGTTTGGCTACACCTTC
abundance: NA; v_gene: TRBV7-2; j_gene: TRBJ2-2; len: 18; d_gene: TRBD2; CDR3aa: CASSLEASGRVLTGELFF; CDR3nt: TGTGCCAGCAGCTTAGAAGCTAGCGGGAGGGTATTGACCGGGGAGCTGTTTTTT
abundance: NA; v_gene: TRBV2; j_gene: TRBJ2-7; len: 13; d_gene: NA; CDR3aa: CATTPGRGGEQYF; CDR3nt: TGTGCCACCACCCCGGGACGGGGAGGCGAGCAGTACTTC
abundance: once; v_gene: TRBV10-3; j_gene: TRBJ2-2; len: 16; d_gene: TRBD1; CDR3aa: CAISESGQGKAGELFF; CDR3nt: TGTGCCATCAGTGAGTCGGGACAGGGGAAAGCCGGGGAGCTGTTTTTT
abundance: NA; v_gene: TRBV29-1; j_gene: TRBJ2-3; len: 14; d_gene: NA; CDR3aa: CSVEGRAGTDTQYF; CDR3nt: TGCAGCGTTGAAGGTCGAGCGGGCACAGATACGCAGTATTTT
abundance: NA; v_gene: TRBV2; j_gene: TRBJ2-2; len: 15; d_gene: NA; CDR3aa: CASSDRVTNTGELFF; CDR3nt: TGTGCCAGCAGTGACAGGGTGACGAACACCGGGGAGCTGTTTTTT
abundance: NA; v_gene: TRBV6-6; j_gene: TRBJ2-5; len: 15; d_gene: TRBD2; CDR3aa: CASSKTGTSAETQYF; CDR3nt: TGTGCCAGCAGCAAAACCGGGACTAGCGCGGAGACCCAGTACTTC
abundance: NA; v_gene: TRBV15; j_gene: TRBJ1-1; len: 14; d_gene: NA; CDR3aa: CATSRGNRATEAFF; CDR3nt: TGTGCCACCAGCAGAGGAAACAGGGCCACTGAAGCTTTCTTT
abundance: NA; v_gene: TRBV10-3; j_gene: TRBJ2-1; len: 15; d_gene: TRBD1; CDR3aa: CAIRPGQGTYNEQFF; CDR3nt: TGTGCCATCAGGCCGGGACAGGGGACCTACAATGAGCAGTTCTTC
abundance: NA; v_gene: TRBV19; j_gene: TRBJ1-2; len: 15; d_gene: TRBD1; CDR3aa: CASANRGISNYGYTF; CDR3nt: TGTGCCAGTGCGAACAGGGGTATTTCTAACTATGGCTACACCTTC
abundance: once; v_gene: TRBV28; j_gene: TRBJ1-1; len: 15; d_gene: NA; CDR3aa: CASSLTGLGNTEAFF; CDR3nt: TGTGCCAGCAGTCTTACAGGGTTGGGGAACACTGAAGCTTTCTTT
abundance: NA; v_gene: TRBV5-1; j_gene: TRBJ2-1; len: 16; d_gene: TRBD2; CDR3aa: CASSYFASGRNGEQFF; CDR3nt: TGCGCCAGCAGCTACTTCGCTAGCGGGAGGAACGGTGAGCAGTTCTTC